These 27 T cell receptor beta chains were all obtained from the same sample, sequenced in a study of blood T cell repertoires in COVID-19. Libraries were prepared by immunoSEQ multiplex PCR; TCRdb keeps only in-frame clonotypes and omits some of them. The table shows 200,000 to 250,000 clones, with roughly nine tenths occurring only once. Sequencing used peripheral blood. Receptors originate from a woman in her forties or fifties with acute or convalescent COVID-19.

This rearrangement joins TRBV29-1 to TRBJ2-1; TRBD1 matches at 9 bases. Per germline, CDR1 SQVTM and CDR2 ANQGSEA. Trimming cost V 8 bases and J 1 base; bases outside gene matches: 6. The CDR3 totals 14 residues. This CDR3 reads CSKAGTGSYNEQFF. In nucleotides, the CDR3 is TGCAGCAAAGCCGGGACAGGGTCCTACAATGAGCAGTTCTTC.

CDR3 residues: CASSYTEMNTEAFF. CDR3 bases: TGTGCCAGCAGTTACACGGAGATGAACACTGAAGCTTTCTTT. The V call is TRBV6-2 or TRBV6-3, the J call TRBJ1-1; D is unresolved. The CDR3 is 14 amino acids. Germline values: CDR1 MNHEY, CDR2 SVGEGT. V was pared by 2 bases and J by 0 bases, with 7 bases between.

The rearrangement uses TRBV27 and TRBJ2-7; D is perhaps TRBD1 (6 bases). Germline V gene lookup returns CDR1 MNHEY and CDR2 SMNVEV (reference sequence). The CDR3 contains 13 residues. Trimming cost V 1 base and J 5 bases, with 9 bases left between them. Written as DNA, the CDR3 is TGTGCCAGCAGTTTATTAGGGGGACACGAGCAGTACTTC. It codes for CASSLLGGHEQYF.

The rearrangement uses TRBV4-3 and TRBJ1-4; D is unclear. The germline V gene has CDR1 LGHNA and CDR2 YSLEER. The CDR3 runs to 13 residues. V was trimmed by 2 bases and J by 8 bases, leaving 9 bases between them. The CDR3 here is CASSQHLEEKLFF. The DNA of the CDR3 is TGCGCCAGCAGCCAACACCTTGAGGAAAAACTGTTTTTT.

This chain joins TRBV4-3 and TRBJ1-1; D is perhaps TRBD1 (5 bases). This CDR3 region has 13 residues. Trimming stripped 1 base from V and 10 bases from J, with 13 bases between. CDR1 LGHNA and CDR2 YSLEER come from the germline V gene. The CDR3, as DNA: TGCGCCAGCAGCCAAGGCTTCCAGGGCCCAGCTTTCTTT. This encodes CASSQGFQGPAFF.

The chain's CDR3 is CASRVTGGSPLHF. The CDR3 nucleotides read TGTGCCAGCAGGGTGACAGGGGGATCACCCCTCCACTTT. The rearrangement uses TRBV28 and TRBJ1-6, with 9 bases identical to TRBD1. V lost 6 bases to trimming and J lost 10 bases; unmatched junction nucleotides: 4. Germline values: CDR1 MDHEN, CDR2 SYDVKM. CDR3 length equals 13 residues.

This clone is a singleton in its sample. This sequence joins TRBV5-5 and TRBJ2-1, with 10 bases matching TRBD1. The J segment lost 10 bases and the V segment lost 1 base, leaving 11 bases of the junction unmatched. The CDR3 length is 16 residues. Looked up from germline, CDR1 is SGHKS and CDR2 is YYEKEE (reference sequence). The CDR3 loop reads CASSLSIRTGQGEQFF. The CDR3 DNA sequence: TGTGCCAGCAGCTTGTCCATTCGTACGGGACAGGGGGAGCAGTTCTTC.

The CDR3 DNA reads TGTGCCAGCAGTGGCGAGGTTGCCTACGAGCAGTACTTC. The encoded protein is CASSGEVAYEQYF. The V call is TRBV2, the J call TRBJ2-7; D call uncertain. V lost 4 bases and J lost 2, with 9 bases in between. Germline V gene lookup returns CDR1 SNHLY and CDR2 FYNNEI. The CDR3 covers 13 residues. Based on the CDR3 plus reference TRBV2 and TRBJ2-7, the full variable domain is EPEVTQTPSHQVTQMGQEVILRCVPISNHLYFYWYRQILGQKVEFLVSFYNNEISEKSEIFDDQFSVERPDGSNFTLKIRSTKLEDSAMYFCASSGEVAYEQYFGPGTRLTVT.

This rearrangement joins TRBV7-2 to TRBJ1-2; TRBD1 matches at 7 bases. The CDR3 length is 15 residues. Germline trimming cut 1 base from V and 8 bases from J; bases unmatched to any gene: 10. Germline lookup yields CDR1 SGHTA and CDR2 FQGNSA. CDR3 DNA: TGTGCCAGCAGCTTAGGAAAGGGGGCTTCGATAGGCTACACCTTC. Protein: CASSLGKGASIGYTF.

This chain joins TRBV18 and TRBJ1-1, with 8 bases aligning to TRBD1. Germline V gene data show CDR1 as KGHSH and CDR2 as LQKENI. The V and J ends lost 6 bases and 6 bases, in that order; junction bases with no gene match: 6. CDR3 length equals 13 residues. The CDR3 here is CASSTTGAPEAFF. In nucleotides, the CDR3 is TGTGCCAGCTCCACGACAGGGGCCCCTGAAGCTTTCTTT.

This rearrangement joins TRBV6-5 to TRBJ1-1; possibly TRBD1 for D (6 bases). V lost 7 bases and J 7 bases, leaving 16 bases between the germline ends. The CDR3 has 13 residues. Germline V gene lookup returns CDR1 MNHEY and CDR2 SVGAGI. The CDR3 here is CASIPRGAVEAFF. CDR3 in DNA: TGTGCCAGCATCCCTCGGGGGGCGGTTGAAGCTTTCTTT.

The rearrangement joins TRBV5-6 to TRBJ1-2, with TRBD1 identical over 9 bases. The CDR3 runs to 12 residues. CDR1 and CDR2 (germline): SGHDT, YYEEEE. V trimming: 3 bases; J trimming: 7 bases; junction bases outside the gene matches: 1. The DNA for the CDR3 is TGTGCCAGCAGCTGGGACAGGGCTGGCTACACCTTC. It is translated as CASSWDRAGYTF.

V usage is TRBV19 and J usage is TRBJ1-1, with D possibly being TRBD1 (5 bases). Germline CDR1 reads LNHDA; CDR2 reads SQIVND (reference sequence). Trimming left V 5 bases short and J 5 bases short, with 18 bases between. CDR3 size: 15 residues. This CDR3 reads CASSVRITGLTEAFF. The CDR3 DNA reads TGTGCCAGTAGTGTTCGGATAACAGGTTTGACTGAAGCTTTCTTT.

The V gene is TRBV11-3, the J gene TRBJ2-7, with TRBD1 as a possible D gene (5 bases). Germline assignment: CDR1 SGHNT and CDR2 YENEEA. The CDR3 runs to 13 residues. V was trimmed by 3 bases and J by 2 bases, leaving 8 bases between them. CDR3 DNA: TGTGCCAGCAGCTTGCAGGGCGCCTACGAGCAGTACTTC. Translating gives CASSLQGAYEQYF.

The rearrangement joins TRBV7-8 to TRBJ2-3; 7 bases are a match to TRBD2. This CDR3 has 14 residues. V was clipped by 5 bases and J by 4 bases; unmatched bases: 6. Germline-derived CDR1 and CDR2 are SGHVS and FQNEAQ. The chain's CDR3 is CASSIGLDADTQYF. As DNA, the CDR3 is TGTGCCAGCAGCATTGGACTAGATGCAGATACGCAGTATTTT.

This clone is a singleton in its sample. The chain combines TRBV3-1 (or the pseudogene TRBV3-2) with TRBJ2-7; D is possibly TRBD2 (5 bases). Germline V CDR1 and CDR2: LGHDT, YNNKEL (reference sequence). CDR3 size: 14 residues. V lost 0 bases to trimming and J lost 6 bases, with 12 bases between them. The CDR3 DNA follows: TGTGCCAGCAGCCAAGAACCCGGGGATGGCGAGCAGTACTTC. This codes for CASSQEPGDGEQYF.

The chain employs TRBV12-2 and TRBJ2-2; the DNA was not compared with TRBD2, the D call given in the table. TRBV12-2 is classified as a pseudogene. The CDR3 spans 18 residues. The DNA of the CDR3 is TGTGCAAGTCGCCCGGGACTAGCGGGGGGACGGGACACCGGGGAGCTGTTTTTT. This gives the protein CASRPGLAGGRDTGELFF.

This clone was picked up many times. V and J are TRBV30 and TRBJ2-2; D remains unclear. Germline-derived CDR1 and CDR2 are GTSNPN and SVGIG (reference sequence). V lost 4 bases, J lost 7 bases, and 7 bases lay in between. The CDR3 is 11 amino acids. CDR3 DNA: TGTGCCTGGAAGGAGAGCGGGGAGCTGTTTTTT. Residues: CAWKESGELFF.

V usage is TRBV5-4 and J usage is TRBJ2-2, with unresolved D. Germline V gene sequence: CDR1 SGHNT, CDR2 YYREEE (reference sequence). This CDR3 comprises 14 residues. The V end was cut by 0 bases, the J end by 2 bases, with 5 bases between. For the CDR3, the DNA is TGTGCCAGCAGCTTGGCCAAAAACACCGGGGAGCTGTTTTTT. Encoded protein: CASSLAKNTGELFF.

The DNA for the CDR3 is TGTGCCTGGAGCCCCCCGGGGGGGCAATTTGGAAACACCATATATTTT. Encoded protein: CAWSPPGGQFGNTIYF. The V gene is TRBV30, the J gene TRBJ1-3; weak D call: TRBD1 (6 bases). This CDR3 contains 16 residues. Germline CDR1 is GTSNPN and CDR2 is SVGIG (reference sequence). Trimming cost V 3 bases and J 3 bases, with 18 bases left between them.

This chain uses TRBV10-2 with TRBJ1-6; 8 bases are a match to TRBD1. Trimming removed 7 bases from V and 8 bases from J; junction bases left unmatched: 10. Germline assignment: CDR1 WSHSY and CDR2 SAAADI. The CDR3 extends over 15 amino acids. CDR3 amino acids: CASNLRTGWDSPLHF. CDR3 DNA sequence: TGCGCCAGCAACCTCCGGACAGGGTGGGATTCACCCCTCCACTTT.

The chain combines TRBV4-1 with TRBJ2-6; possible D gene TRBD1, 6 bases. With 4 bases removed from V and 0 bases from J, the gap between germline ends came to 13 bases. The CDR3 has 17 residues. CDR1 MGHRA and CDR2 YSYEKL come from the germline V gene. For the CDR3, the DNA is TGCGCCAGCAGCCGGGACACTGTAAGCTCTGGGGCCAACGTCCTGACTTTC. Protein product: CASSRDTVSSGANVLTF.

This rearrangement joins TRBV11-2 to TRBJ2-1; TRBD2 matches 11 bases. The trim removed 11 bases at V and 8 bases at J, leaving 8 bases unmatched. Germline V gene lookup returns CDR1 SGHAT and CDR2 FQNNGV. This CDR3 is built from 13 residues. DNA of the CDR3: TGTGCCGGTGGGACTAGCGGTTCAGATGAGCAGTTCTTC. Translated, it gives CAGGTSGSDEQFF. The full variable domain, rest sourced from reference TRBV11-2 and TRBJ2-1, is EAGVAQSPRYKIIEKRQSVAFWCNPISGHATLYWYQQILGQGPKLLIQFQNNGVVDDSQLPKDRFSAERLKGVDSTLKIQPAKLEDSAVYLCAGGTSGSDEQFFGPGTRLTVL.

CDR3 region: CASSFKGDEKLFF. CDR3 bases: TGCGCCAGCAGCTTCAAAGGGGATGAAAAACTGTTTTTT. This rearrangement joins TRBV5-1 to TRBJ1-4, with a tentative D call TRBD1 (5 bases). Trimming cost V 2 bases and J 6 bases, with 8 bases left between them. Germline CDR1 SGHRS, CDR2 YFSETQ. CDR3 length equals 13 residues.

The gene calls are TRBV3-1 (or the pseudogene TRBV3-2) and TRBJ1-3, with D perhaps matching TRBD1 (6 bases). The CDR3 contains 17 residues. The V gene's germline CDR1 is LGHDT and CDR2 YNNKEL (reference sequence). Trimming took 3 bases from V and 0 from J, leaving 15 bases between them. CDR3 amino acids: CASSHGQYLSSGNTIYF. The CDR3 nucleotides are TGTGCCAGCAGCCACGGACAGTACTTGAGCTCTGGAAACACCATATATTTT.

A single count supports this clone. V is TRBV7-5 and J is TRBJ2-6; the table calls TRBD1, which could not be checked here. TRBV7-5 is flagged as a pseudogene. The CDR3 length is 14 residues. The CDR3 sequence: CVRSGPSGANVLTF. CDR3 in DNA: TGTGTCAGAAGCGGCCCCTCTGGGGCCAACGTCCTGACTTTC.

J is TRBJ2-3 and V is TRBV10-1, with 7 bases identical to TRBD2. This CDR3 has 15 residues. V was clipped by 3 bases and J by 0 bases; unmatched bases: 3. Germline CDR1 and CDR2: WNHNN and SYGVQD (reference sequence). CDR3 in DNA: TGCGCCAGCAGTGACCCAGCGGGAAGCACAGATACGCAGTATTTT. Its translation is CASSDPAGSTDTQYF.